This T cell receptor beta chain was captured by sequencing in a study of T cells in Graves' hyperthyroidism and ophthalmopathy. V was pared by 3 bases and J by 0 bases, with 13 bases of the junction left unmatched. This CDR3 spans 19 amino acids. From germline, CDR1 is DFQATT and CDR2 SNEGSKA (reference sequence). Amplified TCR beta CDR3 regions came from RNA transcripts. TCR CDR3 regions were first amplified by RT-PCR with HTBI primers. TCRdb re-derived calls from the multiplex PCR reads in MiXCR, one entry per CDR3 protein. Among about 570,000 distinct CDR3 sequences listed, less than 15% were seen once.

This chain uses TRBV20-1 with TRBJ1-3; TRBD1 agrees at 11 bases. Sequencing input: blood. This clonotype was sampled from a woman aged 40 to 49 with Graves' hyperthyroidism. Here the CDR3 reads CSASEDRGHSLLSGNTIYF. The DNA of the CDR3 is TGCAGTGCTAGTGAGGACAGGGGGCACTCACTACTCTCTGGAAACACCATATATTTT.